A selection of T cell receptor beta chains follows, all from one sample in a study of blood T cells in healthy people across ages. One entry per CDR3 protein, called by TCRdb with MiXCR from the 5' RACE reads. In the table there are some 1.7 million distinct CDR3 sequences, roughly 28% of which are singletons. The sequenced sample was blood. The receptors were sampled from a woman younger than 45 in good health. Both conserved end residues are part of each CDR3. D genes are given only for firm matches. The size entry is marked missing in some rows and otherwise reads once, few, many or a size class.

many	TRBJ2-4	TRBV20-1	TRBD2	TGCAGTGCTAGGACTAGCGGGGACATTCAGTACTTC	CSARTSGDIQYF
-	TRBJ2-1	TRBV18	-	TGTGCCAGCTCATCCGGGGCCAATCGGGTGAATGAGCAGTTCTTC	CASSSGANRVNEQFF
-	TRBJ2-1	TRBV10-3	TRBD2	TGTGCCATCAGCCCGGGACTAGCGGGGGGGCGTGACGACAATGAGCAGTTCTTC	CAISPGLAGGRDDNEQFF
-	TRBJ1-4	TRBV28	-	TGTGCCAGCAGTTTACACTCGGTGGCAGGGGTAGGCAATGAAAAACTGTTTTTT	CASSLHSVAGVGNEKLFF
-	TRBJ1-5	TRBV27	TRBD1	TGTGCCACTAGACAGGGGGGTCAGCCCCAGCATTTT	CATRQGGQPQHF
few	TRBJ2-5	TRBV5-4	-	TGTGCCAGCAGCCAGGAAGGAGTAAAGGAGACCCAGTACTTC	CASSQEGVKETQYF
-	TRBJ2-1	TRBV5-1	-	TGCGCCAGCGGCTTGGGCGGGTTCTACAATGAGCAGTTCTTC	CASGLGGFYNEQFF
-	TRBJ1-6	TRBV5-1	-	TGCGCCAGCAGCCTTGGGGACGGGAATTCACCCCTCCACTTT	CASSLGDGNSPLHF
many	TRBJ2-3	TRBV7-2	-	TGTGCCAGCCGTGGTTATTCAGATACGCAGTATTTT	CASRGYSDTQYF
-	TRBJ1-5	TRBV7-9	-	TGTGCCAGCAGCACTTGGGACAGCAATCAGCCCCAGCATTTT	CASSTWDSNQPQHF
many	TRBJ2-7	TRBV5-1	-	TGCGCCAGCAGCGGCGGCGGGATCGGGGCCTACGAGCAGTACTTC	CASSGGGIGAYEQYF
-	TRBJ1-2	TRBV12-5	-	TGTGCTAGGGGTGCAGGCGGCTTCTATGGCTACACCTTC	CARGAGGFYGYTF
few	TRBJ2-3	TRBV5-1	TRBD2	TGCGCCAGCAGCCTATCACTAGCGGGGGCCCGCACAGATACGCAGTATTTT	CASSLSLAGARTDTQYF
many	TRBJ2-5	TRBV5-1	-	TGCGCCAGCAGCTGGGGGACAATCCACCAAGAGACCCAGTACTTC	CASSWGTIHQETQYF
many	TRBJ2-7	TRBV4-1	-	TGCGCCAGCAGCCAAGACCGGGGACAATTTAGGCAGTACTTC	CASSQDRGQFRQYF
-	TRBJ2-7	TRBV29-1	TRBD2	TGCAGCGTTGCTAGCGGGCCGGCGGAGCAGTACTTC	CSVASGPAEQYF
many	TRBJ2-7	TRBV29-1	-	TGCAGCGTTGACCCCGACCGGGGGGAGCAGTACTTC	CSVDPDRGEQYF
many	TRBJ2-5	TRBV15	-	TGTGCCACCAGCTTTCGGACCCAAGAGACCCAGTACTTC	CATSFRTQETQYF
-	TRBJ1-2	TRBV20-1	-	TGCAGTGCTAGGCACGGGTACAGCGGCGTATACACCTTC	CSARHGYSGVYTF
few	TRBJ2-1	TRBV12-3/TRBV12-4	TRBD2	TGTGCCAGCACCCACCTAGCGGGGGGGCGCAATGAGCAGTTCTTC	CASTHLAGGRNEQFF
many	TRBJ1-6	TRBV5-1	-	TGCGCCAGCAGCTTGGAAGGGACGCGTTCACCCCTCCACTTT	CASSLEGTRSPLHF
many	TRBJ2-7	TRBV5-1	-	TGTGCCAGCAGTGGGGGGACCTACGAGCAGTACTTC	CASSGGTYEQYF
-	TRBJ1-4	TRBV12-1	-	TGTGCCAGCAGCTTTGGCCTTTGGGGCCCGGGTGAAAAACTGTTTTTT	CASSFGLWGPGEKLFF
-	TRBJ1-1	TRBV5-1	TRBD1	TGCGCCAGCAGTCGAGCTGCCGGGACAGGGGCTGTCACTGAAGCTTTCTTT	CASSRAAGTGAVTEAFF
-	TRBJ2-5	TRBV2	TRBD1	TGTGCCAGCAGTGACGTTTGGCAGGGGGATCTGGAAGAGACCCAGTACTTC	CASSDVWQGDLEETQYF
-	TRBJ1-1	TRBV5-1	-	TGCGTCAGCAGCTTTCAGGGTGACACTGAAGCTTTCTTT	CVSSFQGDTEAFF
few	TRBJ2-5	TRBV12-3/TRBV12-4	-	TGTGCCAGCAGTCATGGGGCGACTCCACGACGTGAGACCCAGTACTTC	CASSHGATPRRETQYF
-	TRBJ1-6	TRBV12-3/TRBV12-4	-	TGTGCCAGCAGTTCGGGACGGGGTCGCGTGTATTCACCCCTCCACTTT	CASSSGRGRVYSPLHF
many	TRBJ2-1	TRBV9	-	TGTGCCAGCAGCGGGCCCTCGGGCGGGGACGTCTACAATGAGCAGTTCTTC	CASSGPSGGDVYNEQFF
few	TRBJ1-1	TRBV29-1	-	TGCAGCGCTCTATGGGGCAGGGGACTCGAAGCTTTCTTT	CSALWGRGLEAFF
-	TRBJ2-4	TRBV7-6	TRBD2	TGTGCCAGCAGCTTAGCGCGGACTAGCGACAATGAGCAGTACTTC	CASSLARTSDNEQYF
-	TRBJ1-4	TRBV15	TRBD1	TGTGCCACCAGCAGTTCTTGGACAGGGGAGGAAAAACTGTTTTTT	CATSSSWTGEEKLFF
-	TRBJ2-7	TRBV20-1	TRBD2	TGCAGTGCTAGCCCCCGACTAGCGGGGGGGAGAGAGCAGTACTTC	CSASPRLAGGREQYF
-	TRBJ2-1	TRBV7-2	-	TGTGCCAGCAGCTTAGCGCGGACGGGCGAGCAGTTCTTC	CASSLARTGEQFF
few	TRBJ1-5	TRBV20-1	TRBD1	TGCAGTGTCCGAGAGGGAGGGGGCTATAGGGACAATCAGCCCCAGCATTTT	CSVREGGGYRDNQPQHF